Below, 27 T cell receptor beta chains from the same sample are listed, as sequenced in a study of T cells after yellow fever vaccination. TCRdb ran MiXCR on the 5' RACE reads and lists one entry per CDR3 protein. Of 300,000 to 350,000 distinct CDR3 sequences listed, over 3.5% are singletons. Material: PBMCs, obtained 15 days after the yellow fever booster vaccination. These receptors all come from a man younger than 35 who received the YFV17D yellow fever vaccine.

This clonotype showed up just a few times. The genes are TRBV7-8 and TRBJ1-6, with a weak D call TRBD1 (5 bases). V was trimmed by 6 bases and J by 8 bases, leaving 20 bases between them. The CDR3 spans 16 residues. Looked up from germline, CDR1 is SGHVS and CDR2 is FQNEAQ. In DNA form, the CDR3 reads TGTGCCAGCAGACAAATTCTTGGCAGGGTAGATTCACCCCTCCACTTT. This gives the protein CASRQILGRVDSPLHF.

The V gene is TRBV4-1, the J gene TRBJ1-6, with D unresolved. CDR1 is MGHRA and CDR2 is YSYEKL in the germline V gene. Trimming shortened V by 4 bases and J by 7 bases, and 17 bases separated the two germline ends. The CDR3 spans 16 residues. The CDR3 nucleotides are TGCGCCAGCAGCCGAGTGCTCCCGTCGGGCAATTCACCCCTCCACTTT. Its translation is CASSRVLPSGNSPLHF.

In its sample, this clonotype was seen many times. The genes are TRBV6-6 and TRBJ2-7; a possible D gene is TRBD1 (6 bases). Deletions cut 6 bases from V and 1 base from J, with 10 bases between. CDR3 size: 13 residues. Looked up from germline, CDR1 is MNHNY and CDR2 is SVGAGI (reference sequence). The DNA of the CDR3 is TGTGCCAGCAGAGCGCAGGGGTCCTACGAGCAGTACGTC. This gives the protein CASRAQGSYEQYV.

There are many counts of this clonotype. The junction differs from germline at one of its ends, possibly a read error. This sequence joins TRBV20-1 and TRBJ2-7, with 8 bases that match TRBD2. The CDR3 spans 13 residues. Germline V gene sequence: CDR1 DFQATT, CDR2 SNEGSKA (reference sequence). The CDR3 reads CSASRGGWSEQYF. The CDR3 region has the DNA TGCAGCGCTAGCCGCGGGGGGTGGAGCGAGCAGTACTTC.

This clonotype was counted a few times. The CDR3 nucleotides read TGTGCCAGCAGTGAGTTTGCAGGGTCCAATCAGCCCCAGCATTTT. It is translated as CASSEFAGSNQPQHF. The rearrangement links TRBV6-1 to TRBJ1-5; possible D gene TRBD1, 5 bases. CDR1 and CDR2 (germline): MNHNS, SASEGT. V lost 3 bases and J 3 bases, leaving 12 bases between the germline ends. This CDR3 has 15 amino acids.

The sample holds a few counts of this clonotype. This CDR3 is CASSRDRLNQPQHF. The CDR3 nucleotides read TGTGCCAGCAGCCGGGACAGGCTGAATCAGCCCCAGCATTTT. V gene TRBV12-3 or TRBV12-4 combines with J gene TRBJ1-5, with 8 bases fitting TRBD1. The V gene end was trimmed by 6 bases and the J gene end by 4 bases; junction bases not matched to a gene: 5. This CDR3 is built from 14 residues.

This clonotype was counted between two and nine times. The rearrangement links TRBV20-1 to TRBJ2-3; the D is unclear. CDR1 is DFQATT, CDR2 SNEGSKA, per germline (reference sequence). Trimming cost V 6 bases and J 4 bases, with 17 bases left between them. The CDR3 extends over 14 amino acids. The CDR3 sequence: CSAGPASLADTQYF. CDR3 DNA sequence: TGCAGTGCCGGGCCGGCTAGTCTAGCAGATACGCAGTATTTT.

Notes on this clonotype: This may arise from a read error, as a much more abundant clone is one base away. This rearrangement joins TRBV7-9 to TRBJ1-4; D might be TRBD1 (6 bases). CDR1 SEHNR and CDR2 FQNEAQ come from the germline V gene (reference sequence). The CDR3 is made up of 12 amino acids. The CDR3 reads CAISRTDEKLFF. The CDR3 nucleotides are TGTGCCATCAGCCGGACAGATGAAAAACTGTTTTTT.

This clonotype was counted many times. The CDR3 sequence: CASSQGLGQGRANEQFF. As DNA, the CDR3 is TGTGCCAGCAGCCAAGGACTAGGGCAGGGGCGGGCAAATGAGCAGTTCTTC. The chain employs TRBV3-1 and TRBJ2-1; D may be TRBD1 or TRBD2 (6 bases each). The V end lost 1 base, the J end lost 7 bases, and 20 bases lay between the germline ends. Looked up from germline, CDR1 is LGHDT and CDR2 is YNNKEL (reference sequence). The CDR3 totals 17 residues.

This clonotype was picked up many times. The chain combines TRBV12-3 or TRBV12-4 with TRBJ2-1, with D possibly called TRBD1 or TRBD2 (5 bases each). The CDR3 loop spans 15 amino acids. The V end was cut by 8 bases, the J end by 5 bases, with 19 bases between. CDR3 bases: TGTGCCAGCCGGCCGAGGGCAGGGTGGCACAATGAGCAGTTCTTC. Protein: CASRPRAGWHNEQFF.

This chain joins TRBV20-1 and TRBJ2-2, with a weak D call TRBD2 (7 bases). The V end was cut by 5 bases, the J end by 7 bases, with 23 bases between. This CDR3 is 16 amino acids long. Germline V gene sequence: CDR1 DFQATT, CDR2 SNEGSKA (reference sequence). The chain's CDR3 is CSARSHDRGAIGELFF. DNA of the CDR3: TGCAGTGCTCGCTCGCACGACCGGGGGGCAATCGGGGAGCTGTTTTTT.

This clonotype was found many times. V gene TRBV12-3 or TRBV12-4 combines with J gene TRBJ2-3; D is possibly TRBD2 (6 bases). CDR3 length equals 15 residues. Trimming stripped 1 base from V and 2 bases from J, with 10 bases between. CDR3: CASSLELDYTDTQYF. The CDR3 DNA reads as TGTGCCAGCAGTTTAGAGCTGGACTACACAGATACGCAGTATTTT.

This clonotype was picked up a small number of times. The rearrangement links TRBV12-3 or TRBV12-4 to TRBJ1-1; 11 bases are shared with TRBD1. This CDR3 contains 14 residues. V shed 6 bases, J shed 1 base, and the junction held 1 base outside the gene matches. CDR3 amino acids: CASRGTGGNTEAFF. The CDR3 region has the DNA TGTGCCAGCAGAGGGACAGGGGGGAACACTGAAGCTTTCTTT.

The V call is TRBV5-6, the J call TRBJ2-6; TRBD2 is a possible D gene (5 bases). With 1 base removed from V and 1 base from J, the gap between germline ends came to 9 bases. Germline loops: CDR1 SGHDT, CDR2 YYEEEE. The CDR3 length is 16 residues. CDR3 amino acids: CASSLTGLSGANVLTF. The CDR3 DNA follows: TGTGCCAGCAGCTTGACGGGGTTATCTGGGGCCAACGTCCTGACTTTC.

CDR3 region: CASSFAWGTGGVQYF. In DNA form, the CDR3 reads TGCGCCAGCAGCTTCGCCTGGGGGACAGGGGGTGTGCAGTACTTC. V and J are TRBV5-1 and TRBJ2-7, with 11 bases matching TRBD1. J was trimmed by 9 bases and V by 2 bases; bases with no gene match: 10. The CDR3 is made up of 15 amino acids. Germline V gene lookup returns CDR1 SGHRS and CDR2 YFSETQ.

This chain joins TRBV7-2 and TRBJ2-3; D is uncertain. Germline V gene lookup returns CDR1 SGHTA and CDR2 FQGNSA. CDR3 length: 13 residues. Deletions cut 5 bases from V and 1 base from J, with 7 bases between. The CDR3 reads CASSPFGTDTQYF. CDR3 nucleotides: TGTGCCAGCAGCCCCTTTGGCACAGATACGCAGTATTTT.

The table lists this clonotype with a few counts. The chain is built from TRBV7-9 and TRBJ1-6; TRBD1 aligns across 10 bases. V trimming: 5 bases; J trimming: 0 bases; junction bases outside the gene matches: 7. Germline CDR1 SEHNR, CDR2 FQNEAQ (reference sequence). CDR3 length equals 18 residues. CDR3 residues: CASSGDRGSSSYNSPLHF. CDR3 coding DNA: TGTGCCAGCAGCGGGGACAGGGGATCGAGCTCCTATAATTCACCCCTCCACTTT.

This rearrangement joins TRBV7-3 to TRBJ2-2, with a weak D call TRBD2 (6 bases). V lost 1 base to trimming and J lost 8 bases, with 11 bases between them. The CDR3 is made up of 14 amino acids. The germline gives CDR1 SGHTA, CDR2 FQGTGA. The CDR3 sequence is CASSLRRGGGELFF. The CDR3 coding sequence is TGTGCCAGCAGCTTAAGGCGAGGAGGGGGGGAGCTGTTTTTT.

The V and J genes are TRBV6-5 and TRBJ2-3; 13 nucleotides align to TRBD2. CDR3 size: 16 residues. CDR1 and CDR2 (germline): MNHEY, SVGAGI. With 2 bases clipped from V and 5 bases from J, the junction kept 4 bases outside the gene matches. The CDR3 loop reads CASSYGTSGVGDTQYF. The CDR3 DNA follows: TGTGCCAGCAGTTACGGGACTAGCGGGGTAGGAGATACGCAGTATTTT.

This clonotype showed up many times. This chain connects TRBV20-1 to TRBJ2-3; D remains unclear. The CDR3 length is 15 residues. V lost 6 bases and J 4 bases, leaving 20 bases between the germline ends. Germline V CDR1 and CDR2: DFQATT, SNEGSKA (reference sequence). The CDR3 sequence: CSAQRDNQRADTQYF. DNA of the CDR3: TGCAGTGCCCAGAGAGATAACCAAAGGGCAGATACGCAGTATTTT.

The CDR3 bases are TGCGCCAGCAGCAGATACAGGGGCCAAGAGACCCAGTACTTC. The encoded protein is CASSRYRGQETQYF. V is TRBV4-1 and J is TRBJ2-5, with TRBD1 identical over 7 bases. In germline, CDR1 is MGHRA, CDR2 YSYEKL. CDR3 length equals 14 residues. The V and J ends lost 5 bases and 1 base, in that order; junction bases with no gene match: 4.

This clonotype came up a few times. The genes are TRBV5-5 and TRBJ1-3; no clear D gene. Per the germline V gene, CDR1 is SGHKS and CDR2 is YYEKEE (reference sequence). Trimming stripped 0 bases from V and 2 bases from J, with 15 bases between. This CDR3 region has 17 residues. The CDR3 region is CASSLAGQVQTGNTIYF. Here the CDR3 DNA reads TGTGCCAGCAGCTTGGCCGGTCAGGTACAAACTGGAAACACCATATATTTT. The full variable domain, in which reference TRBV5-5 and TRBJ1-3 provide the parts outside the CDR3, is DAGVTQSPTHLIKTRGQQVTLRCSPISGHKSVSWYQQVLGQGPQFIFQYYEKEERGRGNFPDRFSARQFPNYSSELNVNALLLGDSALYLCASSLAGQVQTGNTIYFGEGSWLTVV.

This clonotype was picked up many times. This sequence joins TRBV12-3 or TRBV12-4 and TRBJ1-2; no reliable D call. Trimming removed 2 bases at V and 5 bases at J, with 9 bases between. This CDR3 is built from 13 residues. The CDR3 bases are TGTGCCAGCAGTTTACAGGACCCGTATGGCTACACCTTC. The encoded protein is CASSLQDPYGYTF.

This clonotype has only a few counts. V is TRBV5-1 and J is TRBJ2-1; perhaps D is TRBD1 or TRBD2 (6 bases each). Between the trimmed V and J ends, which lost 0 bases and 6 bases, there was a span of 19 bases. CDR1 and CDR2 from the germline V gene are SGHRS and YFSETQ. The CDR3 length is 17 residues. The CDR3 DNA sequence: TGCGCCAGCAGCTTGGGTAGGGGGGATCCGTCACGCAATGAGCAGTTCTTC. It translates to CASSLGRGDPSRNEQFF.

Many counts were recorded for this clonotype. The chain is built from TRBV4-3 and TRBJ2-2, with TRBD1 matching over 7 bases. The CDR3 consists of 17 residues. Germline CDR1 reads LGHNA; CDR2 reads YSLEER. The junction had 8 bases not matched to a gene; V was cut back by 4 bases and J by 0 bases. The CDR3 loop is CASSPLDRPANTGELFF. CDR3 coding DNA: TGCGCCAGCAGCCCCTTGGACAGGCCCGCGAACACCGGGGAGCTGTTTTTT.

This clonotype was counted between two and nine times. The chain is built from TRBV20-1 and TRBJ1-3; no reliable D call. Germline loops: CDR1 DFQATT, CDR2 SNEGSKA (reference sequence). The V and J ends lost 5 bases and 1 base respectively, with 6 bases between them. The CDR3 has 12 amino acids. In nucleotides, the CDR3 is TGCAGTGCTGAGGGTTCTGGAAACACCATATATTTT. This sequence encodes CSAEGSGNTIYF.

This clonotype has a count of ten or more. This rearrangement joins TRBV29-1 to TRBJ1-5; 7 positions match TRBD1. J lost 5 bases, V lost 6 bases, and 7 bases had no gene match. CDR1 and CDR2 (germline): SQVTM, ANQGSEA. The length of the CDR3 is 13 residues. The CDR3 reads CSVATGNHQPQHF. The CDR3 bases are TGCAGCGTAGCGACAGGGAACCATCAGCCCCAGCATTTT.